Listed here are 8 T cell receptor beta chains from one sample, sequenced in a study of blood T cell repertoires in COVID-19. Data came from immunoSEQ multiplex PCR; TCRdb stores just in-frame clones and leaves some out. Seen here are approximately 50,000 clones, roughly 77% observed once, and the top ten hold about 30%. Sequenced sample: peripheral blood. The receptors stem from a man aged 55 to 70 with COVID-19, enrolled during active disease.

V gene TRBV15 combines with J gene TRBJ1-4; 8 nucleotides align to TRBD1. The CDR3 covers 15 residues. Germline V lookup: CDR1 LNHNV, CDR2 YYDKDF (reference sequence). Germline trimming cut 3 bases from V and 7 bases from J; bases unmatched to any gene: 7. The CDR3 protein is CATSSPGGAGEKLFF. Written as DNA, the CDR3 is TGTGCCACCAGCAGCCCAGGGGGCGCCGGTGAAAAACTGTTTTTT.

This rearrangement joins TRBV6-5 to TRBJ1-2, with 10 bases aligning to TRBD1. This CDR3 comprises 13 residues. Trimming at V came to 6 bases and at J to 7 bases, leaving 5 bases not matched to a gene. Germline V gene data show CDR1 as MNHEY and CDR2 as SVGAGI. The CDR3 protein is CASRTRDRGGYTF. For the CDR3, the DNA is TGTGCCAGCAGAACGCGGGACAGGGGTGGCTACACCTTC.

The V gene is TRBV6-5, the J gene TRBJ2-3; tentative D call: TRBD2 (6 bases). V was cut by 6 bases and J by 9 bases, with 13 bases left in between. The CDR3 is made up of 12 amino acids. Germline V gene sequence: CDR1 MNHEY, CDR2 SVGAGI. CDR3: CASRGSGPTQYF. The CDR3 DNA is TGTGCCAGCAGAGGGAGCGGGCCAACGCAGTATTTT.

This clone was seen a few times. This chain connects TRBV27 to TRBJ1-5; 8 bases fit TRBD1. The CDR3 is 14 residues long. V gave up 5 bases and J gave up 7 bases; unmatched junction bases: 7. Per germline, CDR1 MNHEY and CDR2 SMNVEV (reference sequence). Here the CDR3 reads CASSPRQGAQPQHF. The CDR3 nucleotides are TGTGCCAGCAGTCCCCGTCAGGGGGCACAGCCCCAGCATTTT.

V and J are TRBV4-2 and TRBJ1-2; D not resolved. The germline V and J ends were trimmed by 4 bases and 1 base, with 19 bases remaining between them. This CDR3 is built from 17 residues. CDR1 and CDR2 (germline): LGHNA, YNFKEQ. The DNA of the CDR3 is TGTGCCAGCAGCCCCTCCCATGGGGAGAGACTTAACTATGGCTACACCTTC. Amino acid sequence: CASSPSHGERLNYGYTF.

The chain combines TRBV25-1 with TRBJ2-5; 9 nucleotides match TRBD1. The V and J ends lost 4 bases and 5 bases, in that order; junction bases with no gene match: 11. Germline V lookup: CDR1 MGHDK, CDR2 SYGVNS. This CDR3 is built from 16 residues. The CDR3 DNA reads as TGTGCCAGCAGTGTTCCAAGGACAGGGGCATATGAGACCCAGTACTTC. This codes for CASSVPRTGAYETQYF.

As DNA, the CDR3 is TGTGCCAGCAGCCCGGAGGGAGGGACCCAGTACTTC. Protein: CASSPEGGTQYF. This chain connects TRBV3-1 (or the pseudogene TRBV3-2) to TRBJ2-5; tentatively, D is TRBD2 (6 bases). The CDR3 runs to 12 residues. CDR1 is LGHDT and CDR2 is YNNKEL in the germline V gene (reference sequence). V lost 4 bases, J lost 7 bases, and 10 bases lay in between.

The rearrangement links TRBV27 to TRBJ1-2, with 10 positions matching TRBD1. After removal of 6 bases from V and 3 bases from J, the junction contained 13 bases not matched to a gene. The CDR3 is 17 residues long. Per germline, CDR1 MNHEY and CDR2 SMNVEV (reference sequence). CDR3 amino acids: CASRQFTGTGDDYGYTF. CDR3 coding DNA: TGTGCCAGCAGACAATTTACCGGGACAGGGGACGACTATGGCTACACCTTC.